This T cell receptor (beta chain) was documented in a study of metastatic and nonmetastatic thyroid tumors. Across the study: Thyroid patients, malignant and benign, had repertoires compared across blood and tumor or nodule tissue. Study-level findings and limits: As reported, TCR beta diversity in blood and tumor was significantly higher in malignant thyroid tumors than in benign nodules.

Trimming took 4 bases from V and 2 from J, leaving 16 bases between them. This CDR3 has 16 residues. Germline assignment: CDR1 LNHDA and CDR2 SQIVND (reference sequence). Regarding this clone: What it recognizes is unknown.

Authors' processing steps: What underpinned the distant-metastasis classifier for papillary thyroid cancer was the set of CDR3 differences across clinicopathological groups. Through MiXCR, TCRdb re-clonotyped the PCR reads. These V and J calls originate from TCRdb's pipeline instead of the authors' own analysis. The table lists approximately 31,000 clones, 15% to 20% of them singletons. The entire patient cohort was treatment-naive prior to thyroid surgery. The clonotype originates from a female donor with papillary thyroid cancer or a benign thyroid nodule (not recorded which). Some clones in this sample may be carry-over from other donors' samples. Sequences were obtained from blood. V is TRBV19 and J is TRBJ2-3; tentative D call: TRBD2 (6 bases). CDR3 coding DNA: TGTGCCAGTAGTACCCGGTGGAGGGCTATCACAGATACGCAGTATTTT. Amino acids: CASSTRWRAITDTQYF.